The sequence of this T cell receptor (beta chain) was determined in a study of human T cells and chemical hapten exposure. Specified time point: pre-sensitization, week 0. Regarding treatment: therapeutic diphenylcyclopropenone sensitization with weekly scalp DPC. The study drew its donors from alopecia patients who were 18 to 70 years old and suitable for DPC. Total RNA came from unfractionated whole blood. It was the library that attached unique molecular identifiers to individual cDNA molecules. From the RACE reads, TCRdb called clonotypes with MiXCR, one entry per CDR3 protein. The data show under 300,000 distinct CDR3 sequences, with 8.6% seen just once and around 2.5% held by the top ten. The V gene's germline CDR1 is SGHKS and CDR2 YYEKEE (reference sequence). The CDR3 is 14 amino acids. With 0 bases removed from V and 5 bases from J, the gap between germline ends came to 11 bases. In its sample, this clonotype was seen a few times.

J is TRBJ2-5 and V is TRBV5-5; weak D call: TRBD1 (5 bases). The sequence was collected from a woman aged 40 to 50 with alopecia areata. Some clones in this sample may be carry-over from other donors' samples. The starting material was whole blood, obtained in connection with sensitization to the hapten diphenylcyclopropenone (DPC). Written as DNA, the CDR3 is TGTGCCAGCAGCTTGGCAGGGATTAAGGAGACCCAGTACTTC. Protein: CASSLAGIKETQYF.